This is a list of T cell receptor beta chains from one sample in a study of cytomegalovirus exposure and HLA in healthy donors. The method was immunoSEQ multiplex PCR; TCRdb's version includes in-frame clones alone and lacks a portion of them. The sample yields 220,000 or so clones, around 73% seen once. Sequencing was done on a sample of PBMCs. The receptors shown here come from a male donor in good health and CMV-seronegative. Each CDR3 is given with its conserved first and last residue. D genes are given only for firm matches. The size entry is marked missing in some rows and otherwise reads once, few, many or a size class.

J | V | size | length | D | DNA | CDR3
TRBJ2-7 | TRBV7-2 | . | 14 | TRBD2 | TGTGCCAGCAGCTTACTGGGACTAGCCTACGAGCAGTACTTC | CASSLLGLAYEQYF
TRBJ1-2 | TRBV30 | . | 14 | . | TGTGCCTGGAGTGGGTCACAGCAGATCTATGGCTACACCTTC | CAWSGSQQIYGYTF
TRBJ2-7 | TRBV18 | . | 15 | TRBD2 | TGTGCCAGCTCAGAGACTAGCGGGAGTGCGGGTGAGCAGTACTTC | CASSETSGSAGEQYF
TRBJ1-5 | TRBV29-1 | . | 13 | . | TGCAGCGTTGCGGTTAGCACTAATCAGCCCCAGCATTTT | CSVAVSTNQPQHF
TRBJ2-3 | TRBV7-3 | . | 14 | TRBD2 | TGTGCCAGCAGTCGGGGCGGGAGCATAGATACGCAGTATTTT | CASSRGGSIDTQYF
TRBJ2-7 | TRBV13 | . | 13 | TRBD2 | TGTGCCAGCAGCATTAGCGGGCGGGACGAGCAGTACTTC | CASSISGRDEQYF
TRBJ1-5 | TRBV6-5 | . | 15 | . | TGTGCCAGCAGTTACGGCGGGGGTAGCAATCAGCCCCAGCATTTT | CASSYGGGSNQPQHF
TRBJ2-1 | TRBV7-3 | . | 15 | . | TGTGCCAGCAGATCTGGGCCGGCGCCCGACAATGAGCAGTTCTTC | CASRSGPAPDNEQFF
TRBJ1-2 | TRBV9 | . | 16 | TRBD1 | TGTGCCAGCAGCTTACTGGACAGGGTTACCTTCTATGGCTACACCTTC | CASSLLDRVTFYGYTF
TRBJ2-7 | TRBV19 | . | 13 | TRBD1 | TGTGCCAGTAGCGCGACAGGGACAGGGGAGCAGTACTTC | CASSATGTGEQYF
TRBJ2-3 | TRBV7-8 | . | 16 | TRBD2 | TGTGCCAGCAGCTTTCCACTAGCGGGAGAGACAGATACGCAGTATTTT | CASSFPLAGETDTQYF
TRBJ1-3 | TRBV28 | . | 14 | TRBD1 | TGTGCCAGCAGGGAGGGGACAGCTGGAAACACCATATATTTT | CASREGTAGNTIYF
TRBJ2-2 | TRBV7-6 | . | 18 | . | TGTGCCAGCAGCTTATTGATCAGTACGGGGACTGGGCCCACGGAGCTGTTTTTT | CASSLLISTGTGPTELFF
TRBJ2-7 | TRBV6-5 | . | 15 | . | TGTGCCAGCAGACGCCACAATCCGACAGAGAACGAGCAGTACTTC | CASRRHNPTENEQYF
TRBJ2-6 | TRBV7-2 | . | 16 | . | TGTGCCAGCAGCTTACAACCGGGCTCTGGGGCCAACGTCCTGACTTTC | CASSLQPGSGANVLTF
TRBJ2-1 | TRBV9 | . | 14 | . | TGTGCCAGCAGCGTAGAGGATAGCAGCAATGAGCAGTTCTTC | CASSVEDSSNEQFF
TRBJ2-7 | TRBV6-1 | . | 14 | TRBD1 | TGTGCCAGCAGTGCGGGACAGGGGATCTACGAGCAGTACTTC | CASSAGQGIYEQYF
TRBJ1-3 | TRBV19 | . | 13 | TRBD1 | TGTGCCAGCCAGGGGGCGGTTGGAAACACCATATATTTT | CASQGAVGNTIYF
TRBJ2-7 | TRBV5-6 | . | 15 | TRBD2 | TGTGCCAGCAGCTCCTGGGGGGGATTCGCCTACGAGCAGTACTTC | CASSSWGGFAYEQYF
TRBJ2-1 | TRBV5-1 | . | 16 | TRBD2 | TGCGCCAGCAGCTCATTCGGCTCTAGCGGAAATAATGAGCAGTTCTTC | CASSSFGSSGNNEQFF
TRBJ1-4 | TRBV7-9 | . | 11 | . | TGTGCCAGCAGCCCCGATGAAAAACTGTTTTTT | CASSPDEKLFF
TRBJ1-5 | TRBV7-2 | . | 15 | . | TGTGCCAGCAGCTTAGGGAGCTATAGCAATCAGCCCCAGCATTTT | CASSLGSYSNQPQHF
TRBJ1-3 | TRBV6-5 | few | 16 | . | TGTGCCAGCAGTTACCACCGGGGGAGTGCTGGAAACACCATATATTTT | CASSYHRGSAGNTIYF
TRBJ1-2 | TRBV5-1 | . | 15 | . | TGCGCCAGCAGCTTGACCCGGACGGGGGACTATGGCTACACCTTC | CASSLTRTGDYGYTF
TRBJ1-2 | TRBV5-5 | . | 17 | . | TGTGCCAGCAGCTTGGCTCTGCTCAACCCTACTAACTATGGCTACACCTTC | CASSLALLNPTNYGYTF
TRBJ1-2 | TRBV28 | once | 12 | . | TGTGCCAGCCGGGACTGGAACTATGGCTACACCTTC | CASRDWNYGYTF
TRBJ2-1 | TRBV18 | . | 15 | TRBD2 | TGTGCCAGCTCACCACCAGGGACTAGGATCACTGAGCAGTTCTTC | CASSPPGTRITEQFF
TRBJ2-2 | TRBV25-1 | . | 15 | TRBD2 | TGTGCCAGCAGTCGGACTAGCTCGAACACCGGGGAGCTGTTTTTT | CASSRTSSNTGELFF
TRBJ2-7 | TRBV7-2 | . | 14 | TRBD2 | TGTGCCAGCAGTCTAGCGGGAGGGGGGTACGAGCAGTACTTC | CASSLAGGGYEQYF
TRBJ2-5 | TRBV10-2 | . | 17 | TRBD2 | TGCGCCAGCAGAGAGGGGACTAGCGGGAGTCTGAGAGAGACCCAGTACTTC | CASREGTSGSLRETQYF
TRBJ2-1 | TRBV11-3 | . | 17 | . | TGTGCCAGCAGCTTAGGGCTCCTGGGGAGAGCCTACAATGAGCAGTTCTTC | CASSLGLLGRAYNEQFF
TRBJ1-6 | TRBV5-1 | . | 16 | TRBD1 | TGCGCCAGCAGCTTTTCCGCGGGGACAGAAAATTCACCCCTCCACTTT | CASSFSAGTENSPLHF